Following are 25 T cell receptor beta chains from one sample sequenced in a study of shared clonotypes between healthy human individuals (TCRdb year 2020). Receptor libraries were prepared by the immunoSEQ multiplex PCR assay. TCRdb re-hosts the immuneACCESS table, in-frame sequences only. Its copies lack some clones; in the studies checked, an unresolved V gene accounts for under half of them, and the cause for the rest is not known. The sample table holds 450,000 to 500,000 clones, of which around 73% were seen once. The leading ten clones occupy about 12% of the sample. Sequenced material: PBMCs. All receptors come from a woman between 35 and 50 years old in good health. Some clones in this sample may be carry-over from other donors' samples.

The chain is built from TRBV27 and TRBJ2-5; D is unresolved. With the DNA end fitting TRBJ2-7 better, the J assignment may be wrong. In germline, CDR1 is MNHEY, CDR2 SMNVEV (reference sequence). This CDR3 region has 14 residues. This CDR3 is CASSLSGPLNEQYF. The CDR3 DNA follows: TGTGCCAGCAGTTTATCCGGGCCGCTTAACGAGCAGTACTTC.

The rearrangement joins TRBV30 to TRBJ2-5; the match to TRBD1 covers 8 bases. V lost 2 bases, J lost 2 bases, and 7 bases stayed unmatched. There are 15 residues in the CDR3. CDR1 and CDR2 (germline): GTSNPN, SVGIG (reference sequence). CDR3 bases: TGTGCCTGGAGTAAAGGGACAGGCCGTCAAGAGACCCAGTACTTC. The encoded protein is CAWSKGTGRQETQYF.

The table lists this clone with a count of one. The V call is TRBV19, the J call TRBJ2-5, with TRBD2 identical over 7 bases. CDR3 length: 13 amino acids. Trimming cost V 9 bases and J 5 bases; bases outside gene matches: 9. CDR1 and CDR2 (germline): LNHDA, SQIVND (reference sequence). The CDR3 bases are TGTGCCAGCGGGGGAAGCGGGATTGAGACCCAGTACTTC. Its protein product is CASGGSGIETQYF. The complete variable domain, with remaining parts taken from reference TRBV19 and TRBJ2-5, reads DGGITQSPKYLFRKEGQNVTLSCEQNLNHDAMYWYRQDPGQGLRLIYYSQIVNDFQKGDIAEGYSVSREKKESFPLTVTSAQKNPTAFYLCASGGSGIETQYFGPGTRLLVL.

This clone was recorded a few times. V is TRBV2 and J is TRBJ2-1; D could derive from TRBD1 or TRBD2 (5 bases each). The CDR3 spans 14 residues. V was shortened by 8 bases and J by 6 bases, with 17 bases between the two germline ends. CDR1 is SNHLY and CDR2 is FYNNEI in the germline V gene. The CDR3 region has the DNA TGTGCCAGCTGTGGGACCGAGAGCTTCAATGAGCAGTTCTTC. Protein product: CASCGTESFNEQFF.

The chain is built from TRBV9 and TRBJ2-3; 10 nucleotides align to TRBD2. V lost 1 base to trimming and J lost 4 bases; unmatched junction nucleotides: 3. The CDR3 contains 15 residues. Germline lookup yields CDR1 SGDLS and CDR2 YYNGEE. CDR3 DNA sequence: TGTGCCAGCAGCGTAAGCGGGAGGGTCCCAGATACGCAGTATTTT. This codes for CASSVSGRVPDTQYF.

The chain joins TRBV19 to TRBJ2-7; TRBD2 agrees at 12 bases. J was trimmed by 4 bases and V by 1 base; bases with no gene match: 2. CDR1 is LNHDA, CDR2 SQIVND, per germline (reference sequence). CDR3 length equals 15 residues. CDR3 bases: TGTGCCAGTAGTATAGGGACTAGCGGGACGTACGAGCAGTACTTC. Translated, it gives CASSIGTSGTYEQYF. Variable domain in full (rest from reference TRBV19 and TRBJ2-7): DGGITQSPKYLFRKEGQNVTLSCEQNLNHDAMYWYRQDPGQGLRLIYYSQIVNDFQKGDIAEGYSVSREKKESFPLTVTSAQKNPTAFYLCASSIGTSGTYEQYFGPGTRLTVT.

The genes are TRBV2 and TRBJ2-6; D possibly corresponds to TRBD1 (6 bases). Germline-derived CDR1 and CDR2 are SNHLY and FYNNEI. V lost 9 bases to trimming and J lost 0 bases, with 6 bases between them. This CDR3 contains 13 residues. CDR3 nucleotide sequence: TGTGCCAGAGGGGGCTCTGGGGCCAACGTCCTGACTTTC. Translated, it gives CARGGSGANVLTF. Supplemented by reference TRBV2 and TRBJ2-6, the full variable domain reads EPEVTQTPSHQVTQMGQEVILRCVPISNHLYFYWYRQILGQKVEFLVSFYNNEISEKSEIFDDQFSVERPDGSNFTLKIRSTKLEDSAMYFCARGGSGANVLTFGAGSRLTVL.

This clone showed up many times. This sequence joins TRBV5-1 and TRBJ2-5, with D unresolved. The CDR3 loop spans 15 amino acids. Germline CDR1 is SGHRS and CDR2 is YFSETQ. Trimming left V 3 bases short and J 4 bases short, with 16 bases between. CDR3 DNA: TGCGCCAGCAGCTCCCTGGGGTTTCCCTCAGAGACCCAGTACTTC. Translating gives CASSSLGFPSETQYF. The full variable domain, with the rest looked up from reference TRBV5-1 and TRBJ2-5, is KAGVTQTPRYLIKTRGQQVTLSCSPISGHRSVSWYQQTPGQGLQFLFEYFSETQRNKGNFPGRFSGRQFSNSRSEMNVSTLELGDSALYLCASSSLGFPSETQYFGPGTRLLVL.

The CDR3 bases are TGTGCCAGCATAGCATTCTCTGGAAACACCATATATTTT. It is translated as CASIAFSGNTIYF. The J gene is TRBJ1-3, the V gene TRBV28; D is unresolved. The germline V gene has CDR1 MDHEN and CDR2 SYDVKM. This CDR3 has 13 residues. Trimming removed 7 bases from V and 0 bases from J, with 7 bases in between.

The chain couples TRBV6-5 to TRBJ2-7; the D is unclear. Germline lookup yields CDR1 MNHEY and CDR2 SVGAGI. Trimming cost V 4 bases and J 4 bases, with 11 bases left between them. This CDR3 has 13 amino acids. CDR3 nucleotide sequence: TGTGCCAGCAGTTCGGTTACCTTTTACGAGCAGTACTTC. Protein sequence: CASSSVTFYEQYF.

This clone was recorded at least ten times. This chain joins TRBV11-3 and TRBJ2-1, with TRBD2 matching over 10 bases. The CDR3 extends over 15 amino acids. Losses at the gene ends were 5 bases for V and 7 bases for J; bases not matched to a gene: 8. From germline, CDR1 is SGHNT and CDR2 YENEEA. CDR3 sequence (DNA): TGTGCCAGCAGCCATCCAGCGGGAGGGAGGAATGAGCAGTTCTTC. It codes for CASSHPAGGRNEQFF.

This chain connects TRBV5-4 to TRBJ2-5; D remains unclear. In germline, CDR1 is SGHNT, CDR2 YYREEE (reference sequence). This CDR3 has 13 residues. The V and J ends lost 2 bases and 1 base respectively, with 6 bases between them. For the CDR3, the DNA is TGTGCCAGCAGCTTCCCGCGCCAAGAGACCCAGTACTTC. This translates into CASSFPRQETQYF.

The V gene is TRBV27, the J gene TRBJ2-7; 10 bases are shared with TRBD2. CDR3 length equals 16 residues. Germline loops: CDR1 MNHEY, CDR2 SMNVEV (reference sequence). With V trimmed by 10 bases and J by 3 bases, 15 bases remained unmatched. The CDR3 DNA follows: TGTGCCACCTCAACCCCTAGCGGGAGAAGCGGCTACGAGCAGTACTTC. As protein: CATSTPSGRSGYEQYF.

This clone was observed a handful of times. J is TRBJ2-4 and V is TRBV11-3; 10 positions match TRBD1. Germline CDR1 SGHNT, CDR2 YENEEA. The CDR3 extends over 16 amino acids. J gave up 4 bases and V 5 bases, and 8 bases lay outside the gene matches. The CDR3 reads CASSRGGQGTKNIQYF. In DNA, the CDR3 is TGTGCCAGCAGCCGGGGGGGACAGGGGACAAAAAACATTCAGTACTTC.

The chain uses TRBV15 and TRBJ2-6; D is possibly TRBD1 or TRBD2 (6 bases each). From germline, CDR1 is LNHNV and CDR2 YYDKDF (reference sequence). Trimming left V 4 bases short and J 4 bases short, with 14 bases between. The CDR3 is made up of 16 amino acids. CDR3 residues: CATSTGGRSGANVLTF. The CDR3 region has the DNA TGTGCCACCAGCACTGGGGGGCGATCCGGGGCCAACGTCCTGACTTTC. Supplemented by reference TRBV15 and TRBJ2-6, the full variable domain reads DAMVIQNPRYQVTQFGKPVTLSCSQTLNHNVMYWYQQKSSQAPKLLFHYYDKDFNNEADTPDNFQSRRPNTSFCFLDIRSPGLGDTAMYLCATSTGGRSGANVLTFGAGSRLTVL.

This clone was seen more than once but under ten times. Here the CDR3 DNA reads TGTGCCAGCAGCTACTTTAGCGGGAGAGGGAACAATGAGCAGTTCTTC. Protein sequence: CASSYFSGRGNNEQFF. The chain combines TRBV7-8 with TRBJ2-1; 9 bases are a match to TRBD2. There are 16 residues in the CDR3. Germline V CDR1 and CDR2: SGHVS, FQNEAQ. Unmatched junction bases numbered 9, after V lost 4 bases and J lost 5 bases.

The rearrangement uses TRBV15 and TRBJ2-5; no clear D. V was shortened by 3 bases and J by 1 base, with 9 bases between the two germline ends. The germline V gene has CDR1 LNHNV and CDR2 YYDKDF (reference sequence). The length of the CDR3 is 14 residues. The DNA of the CDR3 is TGTGCCACCAGCAGGTTAGAAACCCAAGAGACCCAGTACTTC. Protein sequence: CATSRLETQETQYF.

This clone was counted a few times. This rearrangement joins TRBV19 to TRBJ2-6, with D perhaps matching TRBD2 (6 bases). Germline V gene data show CDR1 as LNHDA and CDR2 as SQIVND (reference sequence). Trimming stripped 3 bases from V and 4 bases from J, with 13 bases between. CDR3 size: 16 residues. The CDR3 DNA reads TGTGCCAGTAGTATGGAGGGACGACTCGGGGCCAACGTCCTGACTTTC. Translated: CASSMEGRLGANVLTF. Supplemented by reference TRBV19 and TRBJ2-6, the full variable domain reads DGGITQSPKYLFRKEGQNVTLSCEQNLNHDAMYWYRQDPGQGLRLIYYSQIVNDFQKGDIAEGYSVSREKKESFPLTVTSAQKNPTAFYLCASSMEGRLGANVLTFGAGSRLTVL.

The chain links TRBV19 to TRBJ1-1; D is perhaps TRBD1 (6 bases). Between the trimmed V and J ends, which lost 10 bases and 4 bases, there was a span of 19 bases. The CDR3 is 14 amino acids. The germline gives CDR1 LNHDA, CDR2 SQIVND (reference sequence). Here the CDR3 reads CATQTDSFGTEAFF. CDR3 sequence (DNA): TGTGCCACGCAAACGGACAGCTTTGGCACTGAAGCTTTCTTT.

In the case of this clone: Without the conserved terminal phenylalanine or tryptophan, this CDR3 likely stems from a read error. This chain uses TRBV28 with TRBJ1-5; D not resolved. Germline V CDR1 and CDR2: MDHEN, SYDVKM. The CDR3 is 13 residues long. The V end was cut by 5 bases, the J end by 0 bases, with 5 bases between. The DNA of the CDR3 is TGTGCCAGCAGTCTAGATAGCAATCAGCCCCAGCATCTT. Its translation is CASSLDSNQPQHL.

The chain joins TRBV6-1 to TRBJ2-7; 7 positions agree with TRBD1. The CDR3 is 14 residues long. The germline CDR1 and CDR2 sequences are MNHNS and SASEGT. V lost 1 base and J lost 3; bases outside the gene matches: 3. The CDR3, as DNA: TGTGCCAGCAGTGAAGTCAGGGGGTTCTACGAGCAGTACTTC. It yields the protein CASSEVRGFYEQYF.

The chain uses TRBV5-1 and TRBJ1-2; maybe TRBD1 (5 bases). This CDR3 spans 12 amino acids. The germline V gene has CDR1 SGHRS and CDR2 YFSETQ. Trimming took 0 bases from V and 12 from J, leaving 12 bases between them. In DNA form, the CDR3 reads TGCGCCAGCAGCTTGGCCCAGGGTTTTAACACCTTC. Protein: CASSLAQGFNTF.

In regard to this clone: The sample carries other DNA sequences with the same CDR3. The rearrangement uses TRBV2 and TRBJ1-5, with D maybe TRBD1 (5 bases). Trimming left V 0 bases short and J 4 bases short, with 10 bases between. CDR1 is SNHLY and CDR2 is FYNNEI in the germline V gene. The CDR3 totals 15 residues. As DNA, the CDR3 is TGTGCCAGCAGTGAAGCGCAGGGCCGAAATCAGCCCCAGCATTTT. This sequence encodes CASSEAQGRNQPQHF.

The gene calls are TRBV5-1 and TRBJ1-3, with TRBD1 matching over 8 bases. The junction had 3 bases not matched to a gene; V was cut back by 0 bases and J by 4 bases. This CDR3 is built from 15 residues. Germline V gives CDR1 SGHRS, CDR2 YFSETQ. This CDR3 is CASSLARGPGNTIYF. The CDR3, as DNA: TGCGCCAGCAGCTTGGCCAGGGGGCCCGGAAACACCATATATTTT.

V and J are TRBV28 and TRBJ2-7, with TRBD1 matching over 12 bases. Germline V gene sequence: CDR1 MDHEN, CDR2 SYDVKM. This CDR3 comprises 16 residues. V shed 5 bases and J 6 bases; nucleotides not matched to a gene: 11. The CDR3 reads CASSPPAGTGGGEQYF. CDR3 coding DNA: TGTGCCAGCAGTCCCCCGGCCGGGACAGGGGGCGGCGAGCAGTACTTC.